Presented here are 21 T cell receptor beta chains from one specimen sequenced in a study of control samples from healthy donors and cancer patients. Assay: immunoSEQ multiplex PCR; the TCRdb copy retains only in-frame clones and omits some. The sample lists some 87,000 clones, around 92% seen once, with around 14% in the top ten. Sequencing used blood. Every receptor here comes from a man under 40 in good health.

At least ten counts were recorded for this clone. V gene TRBV7-9 combines with J gene TRBJ2-2; tentatively, D is TRBD1 (5 bases). This CDR3 contains 13 residues. The V gene's germline CDR1 is SEHNR and CDR2 FQNEAQ (reference sequence). The germline V and J ends were trimmed by 5 bases and 6 bases, with 10 bases remaining between them. CDR3 amino acids: CASSQGGPGELFF. CDR3 DNA: TGTGCCAGCAGCCAGGGCGGCCCCGGGGAGCTGTTTTTT.

This clone showed up just a few times. The chain is built from TRBV6-7 and TRBJ1-5; 7 bases match TRBD1. TRBV6-7 counts as an open reading frame of uncertain function. The CDR3 is 16 residues long. Losses at the gene ends were 0 bases for V and 3 bases for J; bases not matched to a gene: 5. CDR3 in amino acids: CASSYSTTGVNQPQHF. The DNA for the CDR3 is TGTGCCAGCAGTTACTCGACTACAGGGGTCAATCAGCCCCAGCATTTT.

The chain couples TRBV4-1 to TRBJ1-4; D remains ambiguous. This CDR3 contains 14 residues. V lost 1 base and J lost 8, with 11 bases in between. Per the germline V gene, CDR1 is MGHRA and CDR2 is YSYEKL. CDR3 amino acids: CASSQAAIGEKLFF. CDR3 bases: TGCGCCAGCAGCCAAGCGGCGATAGGGGAAAAACTGTTTTTT.

V gene TRBV20-1 combines with J gene TRBJ2-1, with a tentative D call TRBD2 (5 bases). CDR3 length equals 15 residues. Germline V lookup: CDR1 DFQATT, CDR2 SNEGSKA (reference sequence). V shed 4 bases and J shed 3 bases, with 16 bases lying between them. Here the CDR3 reads CSATEGSRSYNEQFF. The CDR3 region has the DNA TGCAGTGCTACTGAGGGCAGCAGGAGCTACAATGAGCAGTTCTTC.

The rearrangement links TRBV6-5 to TRBJ1-1, with D perhaps matching TRBD1 (6 bases). This CDR3 spans 14 amino acids. Germline-derived CDR1 and CDR2 are MNHEY and SVGAGI. Trimming left V 2 bases short and J 8 bases short, with 15 bases between. CDR3 in amino acids: CASSYRAPGAEAFF. In nucleotides, the CDR3 is TGTGCCAGCAGTTACCGCGCACCAGGGGCCGAAGCTTTCTTT.

This chain connects TRBV6-6 to TRBJ1-1; D is undetermined. The CDR3 is 13 amino acids. Germline V gene data show CDR1 as MNHNY and CDR2 as SVGAGI (reference sequence). The germline V and J ends were trimmed by 2 bases and 0 bases, with 4 bases remaining between them. The CDR3 bases are TGTGCCAGCAGTTACGCGGTGAACACTGAAGCTTTCTTT. Encoded protein: CASSYAVNTEAFF.

The chain uses TRBV19 and TRBJ1-5; possibly TRBD1 for D (6 bases). Looked up from germline, CDR1 is LNHDA and CDR2 is SQIVND (reference sequence). V lost 3 bases and J 3 bases, leaving 12 bases between the germline ends. This CDR3 spans 15 amino acids. CDR3 residues: CASSIQQGINQPQHF. The CDR3, as DNA: TGTGCCAGTAGTATCCAACAGGGAATCAATCAGCCCCAGCATTTT.

A single count supports this clone. The J gene is TRBJ1-1, the V gene TRBV18; tentatively, D is TRBD1 (5 bases). The V end lost 3 bases, the J end lost 3 bases, and 11 bases lay between the germline ends. This CDR3 spans 14 amino acids. Germline V gene sequence: CDR1 KGHSH, CDR2 LQKENI. The CDR3 spells CASSPQRGDTEAFF. CDR3 nucleotide sequence: TGTGCCAGCTCACCCCAGCGGGGGGACACTGAAGCTTTCTTT. Combining the CDR3 with reference TRBV18 and TRBJ1-1 gives the whole variable domain NAGVMQNPRHLVRRRGQEARLRCSPMKGHSHVYWYRQLPEEGLKFMVYLQKENIIDESGMPKERFSAEFPKEGPSILRIQQVVRGDSAAYFCASSPQRGDTEAFFGQGTRLTVV.

V is TRBV12-3 or TRBV12-4 and J is TRBJ1-2; TRBD1 agrees at 7 bases. V lost 7 bases to trimming and J lost 7 bases; unmatched junction nucleotides: 9. This CDR3 region has 13 residues. The CDR3 here is CASTLDRQGGYTF. The CDR3 bases are TGTGCCAGCACCCTGGACAGGCAGGGTGGCTACACCTTC.

The CDR3 here is CASSPPHEQYF. The CDR3 coding sequence is TGTGCCAGCAGCCCCCCCCACGAGCAGTACTTC. The gene calls are TRBV7-2 and TRBJ2-7; D gene uncertain. Trimming pared 5 bases from V and 5 bases from J, leaving 7 bases between. The germline V gene encodes CDR1 SGHTA and CDR2 FQGNSA. The CDR3 spans 11 residues.

CDR3 sequence: CASSMGLALQETQYF. The CDR3 DNA sequence: TGCGCCAGCAGTATGGGACTAGCGCTACAAGAGACCCAGTACTTC. The V call is TRBV10-2, the J call TRBJ2-5; 10 bases line up with TRBD2. This CDR3 spans 15 amino acids. J was trimmed by 2 bases and V by 5 bases; bases with no gene match: 5. Germline V gene sequence: CDR1 WSHSY, CDR2 SAAADI.

The chain combines TRBV6-6 with TRBJ2-6; TRBD1 matches at 9 bases. The CDR3 consists of 15 residues. V lost 10 bases to trimming and J lost 0 bases; unmatched junction nucleotides: 4. CDR1 is MNHNY, CDR2 SVGAGI, per germline (reference sequence). The CDR3, as DNA: TGTGCCATGGGACAGGGACTCTCTGGGGCCAACGTCCTGACTTTC. As protein: CAMGQGLSGANVLTF.

This rearrangement joins TRBV5-1 to TRBJ1-1; tentatively, D is TRBD1 (5 bases). The germline CDR1 and CDR2 sequences are SGHRS and YFSETQ. V lost 5 bases to trimming and J lost 3 bases, with 11 bases between them. The CDR3 totals 13 residues. This CDR3 reads CASSQTGDTEAFF. In DNA, the CDR3 is TGCGCCAGCAGTCAAACGGGGGACACTGAAGCTTTCTTT.

The V call is TRBV7-2, the J call TRBJ2-1; D is perhaps TRBD2 (5 bases). Trimming took 2 bases from V and 4 from J, leaving 15 bases between them. The CDR3 is 16 amino acids. The germline gives CDR1 SGHTA, CDR2 FQGNSA. This CDR3 reads CASSLNPGMGYNEQFF. The CDR3 nucleotides are TGTGCCAGCAGCTTAAATCCGGGGATGGGGTACAATGAGCAGTTCTTC.

V and J are TRBV6-6 and TRBJ1-4; the D gene is possibly TRBD1 (6 bases). Between the trimmed V and J ends, which lost 2 bases and 5 bases, there was a span of 12 bases. The CDR3 has 15 amino acids. Germline loops: CDR1 MNHNY, CDR2 SVGAGI (reference sequence). CDR3 in amino acids: CASSYERQENEKLFF. CDR3 coding DNA: TGTGCCAGCAGTTACGAGCGACAGGAGAATGAAAAACTGTTTTTT.

The rearrangement uses TRBV20-1 and TRBJ1-2, with D tentatively TRBD1 (5 bases). Between the trimmed V and J ends, which lost 0 bases and 12 bases, there was a span of 11 bases. Germline loops: CDR1 DFQATT, CDR2 SNEGSKA (reference sequence). The CDR3 sequence is 11 residues long. Written as DNA, the CDR3 is TGCAGTGCTAGAGATCAGGGAGGGAACACCTTC. Encoded protein: CSARDQGGNTF.

In its sample, this clone was seen once. V and J are TRBV7-3 and TRBJ2-3; TRBD2 agrees at 8 bases. The CDR3 contains 14 residues. The ends lost 4 bases at V and 6 bases at J; junction bases unmatched: 6. From germline, CDR1 is SGHTA and CDR2 FQGTGA. The CDR3 reads CASSSRTSPDTQYF. The CDR3 nucleotides read TGTGCCAGCAGCTCCCGGACTAGCCCGGATACGCAGTATTTT.

The rearrangement links TRBV3-1 (or the pseudogene TRBV3-2) to TRBJ2-3; 9 nucleotides align to TRBD2. J lost 13 bases, V lost 0 bases, and 8 bases had no gene match. Germline values: CDR1 LGHDT, CDR2 YNNKEL (reference sequence). The CDR3 loop spans 14 amino acids. This chain's CDR3 is CASSQDNSGGLEYF. The CDR3 DNA follows: TGTGCCAGCAGCCAAGATAATAGCGGGGGCCTAGAGTATTTT.

The chain employs TRBV9 and TRBJ1-1, with D possibly matching TRBD1 (6 bases). The germline V and J ends were trimmed by 4 bases and 7 bases, with 17 bases remaining between them. Germline V gene lookup returns CDR1 SGDLS and CDR2 YYNGEE. This CDR3 region has 14 residues. The CDR3 loop is CASSSRGEAIEAFF. The CDR3 DNA reads as TGTGCCAGCAGCTCAAGGGGGGAGGCAATTGAAGCTTTCTTT.

The chain is built from TRBV9 and TRBJ1-1, with 8 bases identical to TRBD1. V lost 4 bases to trimming and J lost 4 bases; unmatched junction nucleotides: 9. This CDR3 comprises 15 residues. Germline assignment: CDR1 SGDLS and CDR2 YYNGEE. CDR3: CASSPTDRGSTEAFF. CDR3 in DNA: TGTGCCAGCAGCCCAACAGACAGGGGTAGCACTGAAGCTTTCTTT.

The genes are TRBV29-1 and TRBJ2-7, with 11 nucleotides matching TRBD2. This CDR3 region has 13 residues. Germline CDR1 is SQVTM and CDR2 is ANQGSEA. V was pared by 4 bases and J by 6 bases, with 5 bases of the junction left unmatched. CDR3 nucleotides: TGCAGCGTTGGACTAGCGGGGTTGGGCGAGCAGTACTTC. Translation gives CSVGLAGLGEQYF.